Listed here are 26 T cell receptor beta chains from one sample, sequenced in a study of OX40 agonist ivuxolimab in advanced cancers. Measured with immunoSEQ multiplex PCR; TCRdb has only the in-frame clones, and not every one. The sample has around 55,000 clones; 70% to 90% are singletons. Sample: CD4+ or CD8+ T cells sorted from blood, taken in a trial of the OX40 agonist ivuxolimab. Receptors were obtained from an adult with an advanced solid tumor such as melanoma, head and neck, liver or kidney cancer.

The CDR3 protein is CASSVYSSYNEQFF. The CDR3, as DNA: TGTGCCAGCAGCGTATACAGCTCCTACAATGAGCAGTTCTTC. The gene calls are TRBV27 and TRBJ2-1, with D unclear. V was pared by 6 bases and J by 0 bases, with 9 bases between. From germline, CDR1 is MNHEY and CDR2 SMNVEV (reference sequence). The CDR3 runs 14 residues.

The chain joins TRBV6-1 to TRBJ1-6; 9 nucleotides align to TRBD1. The CDR3 covers 15 residues. Germline CDR1 is MNHNS and CDR2 is SASEGT. V lost 3 bases to trimming and J lost 9 bases; unmatched junction nucleotides: 6. In DNA, the CDR3 is TGTGCCAGCAGTGACCAACAGGGGGCCGGTTCACCCCTCCACTTT. Protein: CASSDQQGAGSPLHF.

This chain connects TRBV15 to TRBJ1-1; unclear D gene. Trimming removed 11 bases from V and 2 bases from J, with 12 bases in between. The CDR3 sequence is 12 residues long. Germline-derived CDR1 and CDR2 are LNHNV and YYDKDF (reference sequence). CDR3 in amino acids: CASGGSNTEAFF. The DNA of the CDR3 is TGTGCCTCCGGAGGGAGTAACACTGAAGCTTTCTTT.

The rearrangement links TRBV28 to TRBJ2-7; D not resolved. Trimming pared 3 bases from V and 6 bases from J, leaving 9 bases between. The CDR3 sequence is 12 residues long. Germline lookup yields CDR1 MDHEN and CDR2 SYDVKM. DNA of the CDR3: TGTGCCAGCAGTTTTGAAAAGACCGAGCAGTACTTC. Its protein is CASSFEKTEQYF.

The CDR3 bases are TGTGCCAGCAGCTCGGCGGGTGAAGCTTTCTTT. Its protein product is CASSSAGEAFF. The rearrangement links TRBV5-6 to TRBJ1-1; D is uncertain. CDR1 SGHDT and CDR2 YYEEEE come from the germline V gene. CDR3 length: 11 residues. The ends were cut back, 3 bases at V and 7 bases at J, with 7 bases in the middle.

The CDR3 reads CASSYIGAAYEQYF. Here the CDR3 DNA reads TGTGCCAGCAGTTACATCGGCGCAGCATACGAGCAGTACTTC. The gene calls are TRBV6-6 and TRBJ2-7; no reliable D call. In germline, CDR1 is MNHNY, CDR2 SVGAGI (reference sequence). V lost 2 bases and J 4 bases, leaving 12 bases between the germline ends. The CDR3 consists of 14 residues.

On this clone itself: It is likely a read error, because the conserved phenylalanine at the end of the CDR3 is missing. This rearrangement joins TRBV19 to TRBJ1-6, with D tentatively TRBD1 (5 bases). Between the trimmed V and J ends, which lost 3 bases and 4 bases, there was a span of 10 bases. Germline CDR1 LNHDA, CDR2 SQIVND (reference sequence). This CDR3 spans 15 amino acids. The CDR3 reads CASSMTVGYNSPLHL. The DNA for the CDR3 is TGTGCCAGTAGTATGACAGTGGGGTATAATTCACCCCTCCACCTT.

The genes are TRBV10-3 and TRBJ2-7, with 11 bases fitting TRBD2. V gave up 3 bases and J gave up 2 bases; unmatched junction bases: 12. Germline V gene sequence: CDR1 ENHRY, CDR2 SYGVKD. This CDR3 region has 18 residues. The CDR3 region is CAISERRGLAGSTYEQYF. The CDR3 DNA reads as TGTGCCATCAGTGAACGCCGAGGACTAGCGGGCTCCACCTACGAGCAGTACTTC.

The rearrangement links TRBV6-5 to TRBJ2-3; perhaps TRBD2 as D (6 bases). The V gene lost 6 bases and the J gene lost 2 bases, with 15 bases spanning the gap. In germline, CDR1 is MNHEY, CDR2 SVGAGI. The CDR3 spans 15 residues. The CDR3 region is CASRSQWGDTDTQYF. The CDR3 DNA reads TGTGCCAGCAGATCTCAGTGGGGGGACACAGATACGCAGTATTTT.

This chain joins TRBV11-2 and TRBJ1-2; no clear D gene. The CDR3 is 13 amino acids. Germline assignment: CDR1 SGHAT and CDR2 FQNNGV. V was clipped by 5 bases and J by 2 bases, with 9 bases between them. The CDR3 DNA sequence: TGTGCCAGCAGCCTGACCCCGAACTATGGCTACACCTTC. Translating it yields CASSLTPNYGYTF.

The DNA of the CDR3 is TGTGCCAGCAGCTATAGTCCCCGAAGCTCCTACAATGAGCAGTTCTTC. Encoded protein: CASSYSPRSSYNEQFF. V is TRBV11-3 and J is TRBJ2-1; no clear D gene. With 4 bases removed from V and 0 bases from J, the gap between germline ends came to 13 bases. The CDR3 has 16 residues. CDR1 and CDR2 from the germline V gene are SGHNT and YENEEA.

CDR3 in amino acids: CASSPSGASYNEQFF. In DNA form, the CDR3 reads TGTGCCAGCAGCCCTTCAGGGGCCTCCTACAATGAGCAGTTCTTC. The rearrangement uses TRBV28 and TRBJ2-1; D is perhaps TRBD1 (6 bases). This CDR3 comprises 15 residues. Trimming cost V 6 bases and J 0 bases, with 12 bases left between them. Germline V gives CDR1 MDHEN, CDR2 SYDVKM.

This clone came up once. V gene TRBV13 combines with J gene TRBJ2-7; weak D call: TRBD1 (6 bases). Germline CDR1 PRHDT, CDR2 FYEKMQ (reference sequence). This CDR3 comprises 15 residues. Trimming removed 3 bases from V and 3 bases from J, with 15 bases in between. The CDR3 here is CASSFTGTQHYEQYF. In DNA, the CDR3 is TGTGCCAGCAGCTTTACCGGGACACAGCACTACGAGCAGTACTTC.

This chain uses TRBV28 with TRBJ2-1; no reliable D call. Germline assignment: CDR1 MDHEN and CDR2 SYDVKM. The CDR3 loop spans 17 amino acids. V was trimmed by 4 bases and J by 3 bases, leaving 19 bases between them. Here the CDR3 reads CASSSPSRLPYYNEQFF. CDR3 in DNA: TGTGCCAGCAGTTCCCCTAGTCGCCTACCTTACTACAATGAGCAGTTCTTC.

This clone was seen more than once but under ten times. The V gene is TRBV5-4, the J gene TRBJ2-1; the D is unclear. Deletions cut 0 bases from V and 2 bases from J, with 15 bases between. CDR3 length equals 17 residues. Germline V CDR1 and CDR2: SGHNT, YYREEE (reference sequence). The CDR3 sequence is CASSLGDSALTYNEQFF. The CDR3 DNA sequence: TGTGCCAGCAGCTTGGGCGATTCGGCACTGACCTACAATGAGCAGTTCTTC.

The rearrangement links TRBV9 to TRBJ2-1; a weak D match, TRBD1 (5 bases). This CDR3 contains 16 residues. The ends were cut back, 7 bases at V and 0 bases at J, with 17 bases in the middle. From germline, CDR1 is SGDLS and CDR2 YYNGEE. CDR3 bases: TGTGCCAGCGGACACCCGGACGGACGCTCCTACAATGAGCAGTTCTTC. Translation: CASGHPDGRSYNEQFF.

A single count supports this clone. This sequence joins TRBV29-1 and TRBJ2-7, with a tentative D call TRBD1 (5 bases). Germline loops: CDR1 SQVTM, CDR2 ANQGSEA. The V and J ends lost 3 bases and 6 bases respectively, with 9 bases between them. The CDR3 is 11 residues long. CDR3 nucleotides: TGCAGCGTTGACAGGGTTGGCGAGCAGTACTTC. Its protein is CSVDRVGEQYF.

The chain is built from TRBV7-9 and TRBJ2-5, with D perhaps matching TRBD2 (6 bases). V lost 4 bases to trimming and J lost 5 bases, with 14 bases between them. The CDR3 has 14 residues. From germline, CDR1 is SEHNR and CDR2 FQNEAQ (reference sequence). The CDR3 is CASSSLTSWETQYF. DNA of the CDR3: TGTGCCAGCAGCTCGTTAACTAGCTGGGAGACCCAGTACTTC.

The chain has TRBV14 and TRBJ2-2, with D unresolved. V was shortened by 4 bases and J by 4 bases, with 10 bases between the two germline ends. The CDR3 extends over 14 amino acids. CDR1 is SGHDN, CDR2 FVKESK, per germline. The CDR3 loop reads CASSPDRGTGELFF. CDR3 coding DNA: TGTGCCAGCAGCCCCGATCGAGGCACCGGGGAGCTGTTTTTT.

The V and J genes are TRBV9 and TRBJ2-3, with 8 bases lining up with TRBD2. Germline V CDR1 and CDR2: SGDLS, YYNGEE. Trimming cost V 0 bases and J 8 bases; bases outside gene matches: 11. The CDR3 is 16 amino acids. In DNA form, the CDR3 reads TGTGCCAGCAGCGTAGTAGGGACTAGTATCTCAGGTACGCAGTATTTT. It codes for CASSVVGTSISGTQYF.

This chain uses TRBV6-6 with TRBJ2-1; 9 bases match TRBD1. CDR1 is MNHNY and CDR2 is SVGAGI in the germline V gene (reference sequence). Losses at the gene ends were 7 bases for V and 6 bases for J; bases not matched to a gene: 10. CDR3 size: 15 residues. DNA of the CDR3: TGTGCCAGCACCCCTACAGGGGGCCCTGCCAATGAGCAGTTCTTC. The encoded protein is CASTPTGGPANEQFF.

The CDR3 DNA follows: TGTGCCAGCAGCGTAGAGGGTCCAAATTCACCCCTCCACTTT. This sequence encodes CASSVEGPNSPLHF. V usage is TRBV9 and J usage is TRBJ1-6; no clear D. Per germline, CDR1 SGDLS and CDR2 YYNGEE. CDR3 size: 14 residues. V lost 0 bases and J 7 bases, leaving 8 bases between the germline ends.

This clone appeared a single time. The J gene is TRBJ2-7, the V gene TRBV28; D gene ambiguous. V was clipped by 1 base and J by 6 bases, with 7 bases between them. The CDR3 is made up of 12 amino acids. Germline assignment: CDR1 MDHEN and CDR2 SYDVKM. The CDR3: CASSLFPPEQYF. As DNA, the CDR3 is TGTGCCAGCAGTTTATTCCCCCCCGAGCAGTACTTC.

The chain uses TRBV7-9 and TRBJ2-1; D is unclear. CDR3 length equals 15 residues. CDR1 is SEHNR, CDR2 FQNEAQ, per germline (reference sequence). V lost 5 bases and J lost 3, with 14 bases in between. CDR3 region: CASSPRLGGYNEQFF. CDR3 DNA sequence: TGTGCCAGCAGCCCCCGGCTGGGTGGCTACAATGAGCAGTTCTTC.

This rearrangement joins TRBV7-8 to TRBJ2-7, with 7 bases matching TRBD1. Losses at the gene ends were 5 bases for V and 4 bases for J; bases not matched to a gene: 17. From germline, CDR1 is SGHVS and CDR2 FQNEAQ. The CDR3 totals 17 residues. Here the CDR3 DNA reads TGTGCCAGCAGCACACCCGAGGGGGACAGAATAACTTACGAGCAGTACTTC. Translation: CASSTPEGDRITYEQYF.

The chain employs TRBV7-3 and TRBJ2-3; 7 nucleotides agree with TRBD1. Germline V gives CDR1 SGHTA, CDR2 FQGTGA. Trimming at V came to 3 bases and at J to 0 bases, leaving 3 bases not matched to a gene. CDR3 size: 15 residues. CDR3: CASSFGQVSTDTQYF. CDR3 nucleotides: TGTGCCAGCAGCTTCGGACAGGTTAGCACAGATACGCAGTATTTT.